A selection of T cell receptor beta chains follows, all from one sample in a study of T cells in Graves' hyperthyroidism and ophthalmopathy. TCRdb reprocessed the multiplex PCR reads with MiXCR, giving one entry per CDR3 protein. The table lists under 400,000 distinct CDR3 sequences, roughly 25% of them singletons. Sequenced sample: blood. The receptors stem from a middle-aged man with Graves' hyperthyroidism. Both conserved end residues are part of each CDR3. D genes are given only for firm matches. For some rows the clone size is stated as once, few or many, or as a class when expanded; others skip it.

d_call	clone_size	v_call	j_call	cdr3_aa	cdr3_nt
TRBD1	NA	TRBV29-1	TRBJ2-7	CSVEGMTGTSYEQYF	TGCAGCGTTGAAGGGATGACAGGGACCTCCTACGAGCAGTACTTC
TRBD2	NA	TRBV5-1	TRBJ2-5	CASRHGTSGSLTGETQYF	TGCGCCAGCAGACATGGGACTAGCGGGAGTCTTACGGGGGAGACCCAGTACTTC
NA	NA	TRBV28	TRBJ1-2	CASSPPDTGYTF	TGTGCCAGCAGCCCTCCGGACACCGGCTACACCTTC
TRBD2	many	TRBV20-1	TRBJ2-7	CSARRQGLAGGKDYEQYF	TGCAGTGCTAGGAGGCAGGGACTAGCGGGAGGAAAGGACTACGAGCAGTACTTC
TRBD2	few	TRBV5-1	TRBJ2-1	CASTLAGGGFYNEQFF	TGCGCCAGCACCTTAGCGGGAGGCGGATTCTACAATGAGCAGTTCTTC
NA	few	TRBV20-1	TRBJ2-1	CSAFTRNEQFF	TGCAGTGCTTTTACAAGAAATGAGCAGTTCTTC
NA	few	TRBV20-1	TRBJ2-7	CSARGAYEQYF	TGCAGTGCTAGGGGTGCCTACGAGCAGTACTTC
TRBD2	NA	TRBV6-2/TRBV6-3	TRBJ2-3	CASSAGTTTDTQYF	TGTGCCAGCAGTGCGGGGACTACCACAGATACGCAGTATTTT
TRBD1	NA	TRBV5-1	TRBJ1-1	CASNNDRGNTEAFF	TGCGCCAGCAATAACGACAGGGGGAACACTGAAGCTTTCTTT
NA	many	TRBV11-2	TRBJ2-1	CASSLKAGPDEQFF	TGTGCCAGCAGCTTGAAGGCGGGCCCGGATGAGCAGTTCTTC
NA	few	TRBV11-2	TRBJ1-3	CASSFPGAGNTIYF	TGTGCCAGCAGCTTTCCGGGGGCGGGAAACACCATATATTTT
TRBD2	NA	TRBV9	TRBJ2-3	CASSVIPRTSGSADTQYF	TGTGCCAGCAGCGTAATACCTAGGACTAGCGGGAGTGCAGATACGCAGTATTTT
NA	few	TRBV20-1	TRBJ2-5	CSAGATQETQYF	TGCAGTGCGGGGGCGACCCAAGAGACCCAGTACTTC
NA	NA	TRBV13	TRBJ2-2	CASSLRGTRTGELFF	TGTGCCAGCAGCTTAAGGGGAACTAGAACCGGGGAGCTGTTTTTT
TRBD2	NA	TRBV27	TRBJ2-3	CASSSRLAGGLVTDTQYF	TGTGCCAGCAGTTCCAGACTAGCGGGAGGTCTAGTCACAGATACGCAGTATTTT
TRBD1	NA	TRBV2	TRBJ2-1	CASSELGQGFGEQFF	TGTGCCAGCAGTGAGTTGGGACAGGGTTTCGGTGAGCAGTTCTTC
NA	once	TRBV9	TRBJ1-2	CASSVDGTADAYGYTF	TGTGCCAGCAGCGTAGACGGGACCGCTGATGCCTATGGCTACACCTTC
TRBD1	few	TRBV29-1	TRBJ1-1	CSVEPDRGRRNTEAFF	TGCAGCGTTGAGCCGGACAGGGGGCGACGGAACACTGAAGCTTTCTTT
TRBD2	few	TRBV10-1	TRBJ2-3	CASSDGLAGTDTQYF	TGCGCCAGCAGTGACGGGCTAGCGGGCACAGATACGCAGTATTTT
TRBD1	NA	TRBV12-3/TRBV12-4	TRBJ2-3	CATRQGATDTQYF	TGTGCCACCAGACAGGGGGCTACAGATACGCAGTATTTT
NA	few	TRBV3-1	TRBJ2-7	CASSQGILVPSYEQYF	TGTGCCAGCAGCCAAGGGATCCTAGTACCCTCCTACGAGCAGTACTTC
TRBD1	NA	TRBV20-1	TRBJ2-3	CSGRATGATDTQYF	TGCAGTGGAAGAGCGACAGGGGCGACAGATACGCAGTATTTT
TRBD1	few	TRBV7-3	TRBJ2-3	CASSPEGGLGQGPSDTQYF	TGTGCCAGCAGCCCGGAAGGTGGACTAGGACAGGGGCCCTCAGATACGCAGTATTTT
NA	many	TRBV7-3	TRBJ2-3	CASSFRGTSTDTQYF	TGTGCCAGCAGCTTCCGGGGAACTAGCACAGATACGCAGTATTTT
NA	many	TRBV7-8	TRBJ2-7	CASSLEAGSYEQYF	TGTGCCAGCAGCTTAGAGGCGGGCTCCTACGAGCAGTACTTC
NA	NA	TRBV19	TRBJ2-7	CASSISSFSYEQYF	TGTGCCAGTAGTATTTCGTCGTTCTCCTACGAGCAGTACTTC
NA	many	TRBV12-3/TRBV12-4	TRBJ2-5	CASSLTTWETQYF	TGTGCCAGCAGTTTAACGACTTGGGAGACCCAGTACTTC
TRBD2	many	TRBV11-2	TRBJ2-3	CASSAQTSISTDTQYF	TGTGCCAGCAGCGCTCAGACTAGCATAAGCACAGATACGCAGTATTTT
NA	NA	TRBV10-2	TRBJ2-3	CAGRDGSYTDTQYF	TGCGCCGGCAGGGACGGCTCTTACACAGATACGCAGTATTTT
TRBD1	NA	TRBV19	TRBJ2-7	CASSRGPGTGSYEQYF	TGTGCCAGTAGTAGGGGGCCGGGGACAGGATCCTACGAGCAGTACTTC
TRBD2	NA	TRBV7-3	TRBJ2-2	CASTKTSGTGELFF	TGTGCCAGCACAAAGACTAGCGGTACCGGGGAGCTGTTTTTT
TRBD2	many	TRBV12-3/TRBV12-4	TRBJ2-1	CASSHRGTSGNNEQFF	TGTGCCAGCAGCCACCGGGGGACTAGCGGTAACAATGAGCAGTTCTTC
NA	many	TRBV6-1	TRBJ2-7	CASSPRRGQGEQYF	TGTGCCAGCAGTCCCCGGCGAGGGCAGGGCGAGCAGTACTTC
NA	few	TRBV4-1	TRBJ2-7	CASSQGGPYEQYF	TGCGCCAGCAGCCAAGGCGGGCCCTACGAGCAGTACTTC
NA	NA	TRBV20-1	TRBJ1-1	CSARSGTYGTEAFF	TGCAGTGCTAGATCCGGGACATACGGCACTGAAGCTTTCTTT
NA	NA	TRBV4-1	TRBJ2-7	CASSQDPDYEQYF	TGCGCCAGCAGCCAAGATCCCGATTACGAGCAGTACTTC
TRBD2	NA	TRBV18	TRBJ2-3	CASSPTGTSGRENTQYF	TGTGCCAGCTCACCAACCGGGACTAGCGGGAGGGAGAATACGCAGTATTTT
NA	few	TRBV12-3/TRBV12-4	TRBJ1-1	CASSLGGGGGEAFF	TGTGCCAGCAGTTTAGGAGGGGGAGGGGGAGAAGCTTTCTTT
NA	NA	TRBV7-9	TRBJ2-2	CASSLAVIAGELFF	TGTGCCAGCAGCTTAGCGGTTATCGCCGGGGAGCTGTTTTTT
TRBD1	few	TRBV6-1	TRBJ1-5	CASSLRQGAGQPQHF	TGTGCCAGCAGTTTACGACAGGGGGCTGGTCAGCCCCAGCATTTT
NA	few	TRBV9	TRBJ1-2	CASSPSLRDYGYTF	TGTGCCAGCAGCCCCTCCCTCCGGGACTATGGCTACACCTTC
TRBD2	few	TRBV12-3/TRBV12-4	TRBJ2-3	CASSQGGGTSAFTDTQYF	TGTGCCAGCAGCCAAGGGGGGGGGACTAGCGCCTTCACAGATACGCAGTATTTT
TRBD1	few	TRBV5-1	TRBJ1-1	CASSQTGGAAYTEAFF	TGCGCCAGCAGCCAAACAGGGGGCGCAGCATACACTGAAGCTTTCTTT
TRBD1	few	TRBV19	TRBJ1-5	CASSMRGQGSNQPQHF	TGTGCCAGTAGTATGAGGGGACAGGGTAGCAATCAGCCCCAGCATTTT
NA	many	TRBV2	TRBJ2-7	CASTPRLARTYEQYF	TGTGCCAGCACCCCCAGGCTAGCGAGGACCTACGAGCAGTACTTC
NA	few	TRBV29-1	TRBJ1-2	CSVRLTDGYTF	TGCAGCGTTCGTTTGACAGATGGCTACACCTTC
NA	few	TRBV29-1	TRBJ2-5	CSVLHIGETQYF	TGCAGCGTTCTACATATAGGAGAGACCCAGTACTTC
TRBD1	few	TRBV6-1	TRBJ2-3	CASREGTGKDTQYF	TGTGCCAGCAGGGAAGGGACAGGAAAAGATACGCAGTATTTT
TRBD2	NA	TRBV27	TRBJ2-3	CASSVERETDTQYF	TGTGCCAGCAGTGTGGAGCGGGAGACAGATACGCAGTATTTT
NA	NA	TRBV14	TRBJ2-1	CASSTRRLYNEQFF	TGTGCCAGCAGCACCCGACGGCTCTACAATGAGCAGTTCTTC
NA	NA	TRBV9	TRBJ2-1	CASSVVWDHEQFF	TGTGCCAGCAGCGTAGTGTGGGACCATGAGCAGTTCTTC
TRBD2	NA	TRBV19	TRBJ2-1	CASSPSASGSRVQFF	TGTGCCAGTAGTCCTTCGGCTAGCGGGAGTAGGGTGCAGTTCTTC
NA	NA	TRBV12-3/TRBV12-4	TRBJ2-1	CASSLNSGWNNEQFF	TGTGCCAGCAGTTTGAATTCGGGGTGGAACAATGAGCAGTTCTTC
NA	few	TRBV5-1	TRBJ2-7	CASSLSFPSYEQYF	TGCGCCAGCAGCCTTAGTTTTCCTAGCTACGAGCAGTACTTC